This section outlines one T cell receptor beta chain sequence together with its context. Antigen unknown. This sample is part of a study of T cells in tuberculosis. Study-wide results and limits: Selection depended on which cryopreserved specimens were available.

V lost 4 bases and J lost 2, with 13 bases in between. The CDR3 covers 15 residues. Looked up from germline, CDR1 is SGHRS and CDR2 is YFSETQ. Assay: immunoSEQ multiplex PCR; the TCRdb copy retains only in-frame clones and omits some. The repertoire holds about 25,000 clones, roughly 95% seen once, with roughly 9% in the top ten. The source of this sequence is a donor aged 10-35 years with latent tuberculosis or without tuberculosis infection. Sequenced input: PBMCs. This rearrangement joins TRBV5-1 to TRBJ1-3; possibly TRBD1 for D (6 bases). The CDR3 region has the DNA TGCGCCAGCAGCGGATCCCCAGGGGCTGGAAACACCATATATTTT. Encoded protein: CASSGSPGAGNTIYF.